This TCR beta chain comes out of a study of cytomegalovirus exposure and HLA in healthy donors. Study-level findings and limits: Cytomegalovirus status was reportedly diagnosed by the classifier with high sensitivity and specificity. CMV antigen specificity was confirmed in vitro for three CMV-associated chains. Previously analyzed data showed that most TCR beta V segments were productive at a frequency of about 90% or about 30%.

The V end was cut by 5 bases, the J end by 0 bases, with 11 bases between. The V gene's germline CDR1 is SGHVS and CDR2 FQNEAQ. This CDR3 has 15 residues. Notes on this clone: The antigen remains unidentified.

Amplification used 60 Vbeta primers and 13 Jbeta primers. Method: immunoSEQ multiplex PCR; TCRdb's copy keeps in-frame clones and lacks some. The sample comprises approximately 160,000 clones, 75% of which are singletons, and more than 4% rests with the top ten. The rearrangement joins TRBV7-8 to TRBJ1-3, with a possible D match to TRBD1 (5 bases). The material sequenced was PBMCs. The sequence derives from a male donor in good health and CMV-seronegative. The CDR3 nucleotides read TGTGCCAGCAGCCAGCCAGGGTACTCTGGAAACACCATATATTTT. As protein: CASSQPGYSGNTIYF.